Shown below are 6 T cell receptor beta chains from a single sample sequenced in a study of OX40 agonist ivuxolimab in advanced cancers. TCRdb keeps only in-frame clones here, not all; method: immunoSEQ multiplex PCR. The sample lists 75,000 to 95,000 clones; 70% to 90% were seen once. The sample consisted of CD4+ or CD8+ T cells sorted from blood, taken in a trial of the OX40 agonist ivuxolimab. Source of these receptors: an adult with an advanced solid tumor such as melanoma, head and neck, liver or kidney cancer.

J is TRBJ2-3 and V is TRBV5-1, with 8 bases identical to TRBD1. J was trimmed by 3 bases and V by 3 bases; bases with no gene match: 3. The germline CDR1 and CDR2 sequences are SGHRS and YFSETQ. This CDR3 spans 14 amino acids. CDR3: CASSYGQGTDTQYF. The CDR3 region has the DNA TGCGCCAGCAGCTACGGACAGGGAACAGATACGCAGTATTTT.

The chain joins TRBV19 to TRBJ1-2, with 10 bases fitting TRBD1. Germline CDR1 reads LNHDA; CDR2 reads SQIVND (reference sequence). V lost 7 bases, J lost 4 bases, and 9 bases stayed unmatched. The CDR3 totals 15 residues. The chain's CDR3 is CASISGGQGIYGYTF. The CDR3 DNA reads as TGTGCCAGTATCTCGGGGGGACAGGGGATCTATGGCTACACCTTC.

V and J are TRBV11-3 and TRBJ2-3; 10 nucleotides agree with TRBD2. The V gene's germline CDR1 is SGHNT and CDR2 YENEEA. V shed 5 bases, J shed 5 bases, and the junction held 10 bases outside the gene matches. The CDR3 length is 16 residues. In nucleotides, the CDR3 is TGTGCCAGCAGCCCCTCGGGAGCGGGAGGGCGAGATACGCAGTATTTT. This gives the protein CASSPSGAGGRDTQYF. Variable domain in full (rest from reference TRBV11-3 and TRBJ2-3): EAGVVQSPRYKIIEKKQPVAFWCNPISGHNTLYWYLQNLGQGPELLIRYENEEAVDDSQLPKDRFSAERLKGVDSTLKIQPAELGDSAVYLCASSPSGAGGRDTQYFGPGTRLTVL.

The J gene is TRBJ2-1, the V gene TRBV28, with TRBD2 matching 10 bases. This CDR3 region has 15 residues. V gave up 7 bases and J gave up 4 bases; unmatched junction bases: 7. Looked up from germline, CDR1 is MDHEN and CDR2 is SYDVKM. The CDR3 loop is CASKILAGKYNEQFF. The CDR3, as DNA: TGTGCCAGCAAAATACTAGCGGGGAAATACAATGAGCAGTTCTTC.

The genes are TRBV6-1 and TRBJ1-5, with 7 bases matching TRBD1. Germline CDR1 MNHNS, CDR2 SASEGT. CDR3 length: 17 amino acids. With 3 bases clipped from V and 0 bases from J, the junction kept 8 bases outside the gene matches. In DNA, the CDR3 is TGTGCCAGCAGTGATAAGGGGGCGGGATATAGCAATCAGCCCCAGCATTTT. Translating gives CASSDKGAGYSNQPQHF.

The chain links TRBV23-1 to TRBJ2-1; 11 nucleotides agree with TRBD2. TRBV23-1 is designated an ORF whose function remains uncertain. J lost 4 bases, V lost 4 bases, and 18 bases had no gene match. The CDR3 has 20 residues. In DNA form, the CDR3 reads TGCGCCAGCAGTCCTAATCCGGGGGCACTAGCGGGAGACACATACAATGAGCAGTTCTTC. Encoded protein: CASSPNPGALAGDTYNEQFF.